This TCR beta chain was identified during a study of OX40 agonist ivuxolimab in advanced cancers. V was pared by 1 base and J by 5 bases, with 8 bases of the junction left unmatched. The CDR3 has 16 amino acids. Germline V gene lookup returns CDR1 MGHRA and CDR2 YSYEKL. TCRdb keeps only in-frame clones here, not all; method: immunoSEQ multiplex PCR. Altogether roughly 29,000 clones are present, about 89% being singletons, with the ten largest covering about 9.4%. The V call is TRBV4-1, the J call TRBJ2-5; 9 nucleotides match TRBD2. The sample consisted of CD4+ or CD8+ T cells sorted from blood, taken in a trial of the OX40 agonist ivuxolimab. The sequence was collected from an adult with an advanced solid tumor such as melanoma, head and neck, liver or kidney cancer. CDR3 protein: CASSQVKMREGETQYF. CDR3 coding DNA: TGCGCCAGCAGCCAAGTTAAGATGCGGGAGGGGGAGACCCAGTACTTC.